This T cell receptor (beta chain) was sequenced for a study of shared clonotypes between healthy human individuals. The CDR3 runs to 15 residues. After removal of 5 bases from V and 5 bases from J, the junction contained 9 bases not matched to a gene. The germline V gene has CDR1 SEHNR and CDR2 FQNEAQ (reference sequence). Method: immunoSEQ multiplex PCR; TCRdb's copy keeps in-frame clones and lacks some. The sample lists about 2.4 million clones, 90% to 95% occurring once. This TCR derives from a man between 18 and 29 years old in good health. Some clones in this sample may be carry-over from other donors' samples. This chain uses TRBV7-9 with TRBJ1-5; 7 positions agree with TRBD1. Sequencing input: naive CD4+ T cells from PBMCs. The subset denotes: CD45RA+ positively selected. In DNA form, the CDR3 reads TGTGCCAGCAGCCCCGACAGGGAACGCGATCAGCCCCAGCATTTT. This encodes CASSPDRERDQPQHF.